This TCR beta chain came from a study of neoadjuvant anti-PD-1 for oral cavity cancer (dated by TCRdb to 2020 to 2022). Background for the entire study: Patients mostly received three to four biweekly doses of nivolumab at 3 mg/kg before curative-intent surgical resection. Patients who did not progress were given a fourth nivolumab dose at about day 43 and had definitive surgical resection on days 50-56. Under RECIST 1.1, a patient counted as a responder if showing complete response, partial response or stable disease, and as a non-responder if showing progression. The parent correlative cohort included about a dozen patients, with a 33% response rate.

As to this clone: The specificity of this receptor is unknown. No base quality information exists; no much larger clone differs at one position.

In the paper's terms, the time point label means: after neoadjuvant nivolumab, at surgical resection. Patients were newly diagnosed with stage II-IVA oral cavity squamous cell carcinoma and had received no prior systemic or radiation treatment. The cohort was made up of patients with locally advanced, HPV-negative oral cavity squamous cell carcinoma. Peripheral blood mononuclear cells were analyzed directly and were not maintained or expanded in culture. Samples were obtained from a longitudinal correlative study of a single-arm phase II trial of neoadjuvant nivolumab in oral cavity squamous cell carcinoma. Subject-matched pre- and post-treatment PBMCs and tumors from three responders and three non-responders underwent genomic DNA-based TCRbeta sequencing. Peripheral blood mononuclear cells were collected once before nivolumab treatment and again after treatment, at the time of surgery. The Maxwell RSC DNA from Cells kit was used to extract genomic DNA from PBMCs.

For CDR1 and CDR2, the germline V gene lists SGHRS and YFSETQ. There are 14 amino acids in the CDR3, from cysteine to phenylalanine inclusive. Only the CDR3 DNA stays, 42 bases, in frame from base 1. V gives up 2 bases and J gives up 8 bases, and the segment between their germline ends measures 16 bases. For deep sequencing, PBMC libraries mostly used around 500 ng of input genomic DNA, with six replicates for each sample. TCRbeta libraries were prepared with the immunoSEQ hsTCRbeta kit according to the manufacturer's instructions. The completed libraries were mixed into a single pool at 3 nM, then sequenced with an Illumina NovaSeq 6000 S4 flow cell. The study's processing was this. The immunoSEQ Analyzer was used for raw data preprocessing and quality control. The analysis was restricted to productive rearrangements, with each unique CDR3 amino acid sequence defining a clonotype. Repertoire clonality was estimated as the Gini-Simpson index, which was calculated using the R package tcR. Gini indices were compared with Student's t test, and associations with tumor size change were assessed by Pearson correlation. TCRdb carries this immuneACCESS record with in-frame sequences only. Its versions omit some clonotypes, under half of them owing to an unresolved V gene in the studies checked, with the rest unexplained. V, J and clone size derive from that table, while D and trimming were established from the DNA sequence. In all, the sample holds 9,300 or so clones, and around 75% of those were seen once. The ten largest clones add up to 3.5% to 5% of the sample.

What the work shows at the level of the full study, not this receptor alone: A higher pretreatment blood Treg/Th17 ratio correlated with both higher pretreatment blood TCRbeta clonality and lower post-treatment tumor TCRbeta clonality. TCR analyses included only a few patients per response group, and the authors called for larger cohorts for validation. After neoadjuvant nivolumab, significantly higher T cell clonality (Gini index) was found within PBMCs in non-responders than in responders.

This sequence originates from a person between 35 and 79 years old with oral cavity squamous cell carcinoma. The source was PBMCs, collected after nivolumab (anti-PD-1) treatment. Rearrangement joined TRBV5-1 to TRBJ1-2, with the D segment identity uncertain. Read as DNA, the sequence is TGCGCCAGCAGCTTTAATTCAGCCACCATCGGCTACACCTTC. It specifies CASSFNSATIGYTF.